The next 15 T cell receptor beta chains were all read from a single sample in a study of shared clonotypes between healthy human individuals. Assay: immunoSEQ multiplex PCR; the TCRdb copy retains only in-frame clones and omits some. The top ten clones hold 0.37% of a sample with approximately 2,300,000 clones, less than 95% of them seen once. Sequencing used naive CD4+ T cells from PBMCs. Subset given: CD45RA+ positively selected. The source is a man aged 18 to 29 in good health. Some clones in this sample may be carry-over from other donors' samples.

The chain is built from TRBV11-2 and TRBJ2-1; 9 nucleotides agree with TRBD2. Germline V CDR1 and CDR2: SGHAT, FQNNGV. The CDR3 is 14 residues long. The V gene end was trimmed by 5 bases and the J gene end by 6 bases; junction bases not matched to a gene: 5. In DNA form, the CDR3 reads TGTGCCAGCAGCGATAGCGGGAGAGTCAATGAGCAGTTCTTC. Its protein product is CASSDSGRVNEQFF.

The chain has TRBV28 and TRBJ2-6, with 8 nucleotides matching TRBD1. V was pared by 10 bases and J by 0 bases, with 14 bases of the junction left unmatched. CDR1 is MDHEN and CDR2 is SYDVKM in the germline V gene. CDR3 length: 18 residues. The CDR3 DNA follows: TGTGCCACTATGAGGCCGGGACAGGCGTTCTCTGGGGCCAACGTCCTGACTTTC. Protein: CATMRPGQAFSGANVLTF.

This clone appeared once. At the DNA level, this CDR3 is encoded by other sequences in the same sample as well. The V and J genes are TRBV20-1 and TRBJ2-7, with D hard to call. Trimming cost V 0 bases and J 7 bases, with 7 bases left between them. Germline V gene sequence: CDR1 DFQATT, CDR2 SNEGSKA (reference sequence). The CDR3 spans 11 residues. Written as DNA, the CDR3 is TGCAGTGCTAGAGATCGTGGGGAGCAGTACTTC. It codes for CSARDRGEQYF.

The V call is TRBV5-1, the J call TRBJ2-7, with a tentative D call TRBD1 (6 bases). Germline assignment: CDR1 SGHRS and CDR2 YFSETQ. CDR3 length: 14 residues. Between the trimmed V and J ends, which lost 4 bases and 3 bases, there was a span of 14 bases. CDR3 nucleotide sequence: TGCGCCAGCAGCCAGGCAAACAGGGTCTACGAGCAGTACTTC. Amino acids: CASSQANRVYEQYF.

The chain is built from TRBV5-1 and TRBJ2-5; 8 bases map to TRBD1. The V gene's germline CDR1 is SGHRS and CDR2 YFSETQ. The CDR3 covers 17 residues. V gave up 3 bases and J gave up 5 bases; unmatched junction bases: 15. The CDR3 bases are TGCGCCAGCAGCTGGCAATGGACAGGGTCCGGGGTGGAGACCCAGTACTTC. Protein product: CASSWQWTGSGVETQYF.

The chain combines TRBV6-6 with TRBJ2-1; possibly TRBD1 for D (5 bases). CDR1 and CDR2 (germline): MNHNY, SVGAGI (reference sequence). The CDR3 has 16 amino acids. Deletions cut 4 bases from V and 1 base from J, with 14 bases between. The CDR3 nucleotides read TGTGCCAGCAGTTCCCGTATAGGACAATCCTACAATGAGCAGTTCTTC. Translating it yields CASSSRIGQSYNEQFF.

This clone came up once. Other nucleotide sequences in the sample specify the same CDR3. The chain combines TRBV5-1 with TRBJ2-1; D is possibly TRBD2 (5 bases). CDR3 length equals 14 residues. Germline lookup yields CDR1 SGHRS and CDR2 YFSETQ. V was cut by 2 bases and J by 3 bases, with 9 bases left in between. CDR3 bases: TGCGCCAGCAGCTTTGGCGGGCTCTACAATGAGCAGTTCTTC. Translated: CASSFGGLYNEQFF.

The V and J genes are TRBV2 and TRBJ1-4; unclear D gene. Germline lookup yields CDR1 SNHLY and CDR2 FYNNEI. The CDR3 loop spans 12 amino acids. Trimming stripped 2 bases from V and 13 bases from J, with 11 bases between. The CDR3 nucleotides are TGTGCCAGCAGTGAAAGGACCGGAAGACTGTTTTTT. This encodes CASSERTGRLFF.

The count of this clone is one. V usage is TRBV6-5 and J usage is TRBJ2-3; D is undetermined. This CDR3 contains 15 residues. V lost 6 bases and J 1 base, leaving 14 bases between the germline ends. Germline CDR1 MNHEY, CDR2 SVGAGI. The chain's CDR3 is CASRDPHFGTDTQYF. The CDR3 region has the DNA TGTGCCAGCAGGGACCCCCATTTTGGCACAGATACGCAGTATTTT.

The chain has TRBV2 and TRBJ1-5; D ambiguous. V was cut by 2 bases and J by 0 bases, with 8 bases left in between. Germline loops: CDR1 SNHLY, CDR2 FYNNEI. The CDR3 runs 15 residues. The CDR3 reads CASSEQAGSNQPQHF. The CDR3 DNA reads TGTGCCAGCAGTGAACAGGCCGGTAGCAATCAGCCCCAGCATTTT.

J is TRBJ2-1 and V is TRBV29-1, with TRBD2 matching 12 bases. The junction had 2 bases not matched to a gene; V was cut back by 7 bases and J by 1 base. Per the germline V gene, CDR1 is SQVTM and CDR2 is ANQGSEA. The CDR3 is 14 amino acids. Written as DNA, the CDR3 is TGCAGCGCTGGGACTAGCGGGTCCTACAATGAGCAGTTCTTC. This codes for CSAGTSGSYNEQFF.

This chain joins TRBV7-2 and TRBJ2-1; possible D gene TRBD1, 5 bases. This CDR3 has 16 residues. The V end lost 1 base, the J end lost 6 bases, and 16 bases lay between the germline ends. The germline gives CDR1 SGHTA, CDR2 FQGNSA. The DNA for the CDR3 is TGTGCCAGCAGCTTAGGGGGCAGAATACAAGGCAATGAGCAGTTCTTC. Amino acids: CASSLGGRIQGNEQFF. Looking up the rest from reference TRBV7-2 and TRBJ2-1 gives the full variable domain: GAGVSQSPSNKVTEKGKDVELRCDPISGHTALYWYRQSLGQGLEFLIYFQGNSAPDKSGLPSDRFSAERTGGSVSTLTIQRTQQEDSAVYLCASSLGGRIQGNEQFFGPGTRLTVL.

This chain connects TRBV19 to TRBJ2-7; tentatively, D is TRBD1 (5 bases). Germline V gives CDR1 LNHDA, CDR2 SQIVND (reference sequence). Deletions cut 5 bases from V and 2 bases from J, with 16 bases between. The length of the CDR3 is 15 residues. CDR3 region: CASSGFWQGTYEQYF. DNA for the CDR3: TGTGCCAGTAGTGGGTTTTGGCAGGGAACCTACGAGCAGTACTTC. Full variable domain (rest looked up from reference TRBV19 and TRBJ2-7): DGGITQSPKYLFRKEGQNVTLSCEQNLNHDAMYWYRQDPGQGLRLIYYSQIVNDFQKGDIAEGYSVSREKKESFPLTVTSAQKNPTAFYLCASSGFWQGTYEQYFGPGTRLTVT.

This clone was detected only a few times. This sequence joins TRBV10-1 and TRBJ1-2; D uncertain. The CDR3 contains 12 residues. Germline-derived CDR1 and CDR2 are WNHNN and SYGVQD (reference sequence). V lost 4 bases, J lost 2 bases, and 5 bases lay in between. Here the CDR3 DNA reads TGCGCCAGCAGTGGCGACAACTATGGCTACACCTTC. Protein: CASSGDNYGYTF.

This sequence joins TRBV11-1 and TRBJ2-7; no firm D call. This CDR3 is 12 amino acids long. Trimming removed 4 bases at V and 3 bases at J, with 7 bases between. Germline CDR1 reads SGHAT; CDR2 reads FQDESV (reference sequence). The CDR3, as DNA: TGTGCCAGCAGCTCCGGGCGCTACGAGCAGTACTTC. Amino acid sequence: CASSSGRYEQYF.